The source of this T cell receptor beta chain is a study of cytomegalovirus exposure and HLA in healthy donors (dated by TCRdb to between 2016 and 2019). As for the study more broadly: An earlier analysis of some 600 of the donors reported around 280 Gb of sequence data and 90 million to 120 million unique TCR beta sequences obtained from about 179 million T cells. To predict cytomegalovirus infection status, the study brought together high-throughput TCR immunosequencing, statistical association of individual TCRs with disease status, and machine learning. Because of strong linkage in the cohort, roughly five DR-DQ haplotypes were treated as single units for association and clustering. In an earlier analysis of 587 of the donors, high-throughput TCR beta sequencing was used to judge whether each TCR beta V gene segment behaved as functional or pseudogenic. A later analysis re-analyzed previously published TCR beta repertoires from several hundred donors and added high-resolution HLA genotyping to study TCR occurrence patterns. In the later analysis, no new phenotypic data were used to find candidate immune exposures; instead, reliance was placed on TCR beta sequences and their occurrence across donors. The T cell repertoires of some 670 subjects were profiled by immunosequencing and related to cytomegalovirus serostatus. Genome-wide SNP genotypes for about 65% of the roughly 670 donors were used in a later genetic analysis, which treated that subset as a discovery cohort. Across roughly 420 genotyped donors of the cohort, an average of roughly 250,000 unique TCR beta nucleotide sequences per donor were sequenced, and approximately 17% of those sequences were non-productive. An early release that covered several hundred HLA-typed donors contained around 330 gigabases of sequencing data and approximately 85 million unique TCR sequences. Of the 350 to 450 genotyped donors, 65% to 90% fell in the genetic ancestry cluster associated with self-reported Caucasian donors. Typing coverage varied by locus: about 620-630 donors for A, B, C, DRB1 and DQB1; approximately 520 for DQA1; approximately 570 for DPA1; 450 to 480 for DPB1. A separate validation cohort of approximately 120 different subjects was used in addition to the approximately 700-subject first cohort. Donor age, sex, ethnicity and CMV serostatus were compiled alongside the repertoire data. The study aimed to test whether signatures of past pathogen exposure could be identified by cataloging public T cell receptors. Every repertoire in the discovery cohort had been generated on one and the same sequencing platform. Class I and class II HLA loci were covered by the typing at four-digit resolution. Findings and caveats that apply to the study as a whole: In the study, approximately 160 TCR beta chains were listed as associated with cytomegalovirus. A cluster of highly shared sequence variants was judged likely to represent a technical artifact of the sequencing pipeline. An association between a missense DCLRE1C variant and V-gene and J-gene trimming of TCR beta chains was found in a later genetic analysis and replicated in an independent cohort. In a later genetic analysis, fewer N-insertions in productive TCRs were reported among donors in an Asian-associated ancestry cluster than the roughly 700-donor mean. HLA typing was unavailable for some donors at each locus, so association tests used only the typed subset. Several of the top co-occurrence clusters appeared to be linked to parvovirus B19, influenza, CMV and Epstein-Barr virus, according to a later analysis. A further reported finding was that TCR beta sequences accurately predicted the HLA-A and HLA-B alleles for most subjects in the first cohort. Correlated functional status among segregating V segments might be attributable to linkage disequilibrium, but an unknown experimental factor could not be ruled out. Across donors, most TCR sequences were observed very rarely, whereas some public TCRs were present in many individuals. The 87-base-pair reads could not distinguish some IMGT-functional V segments, including TRBV6-2 and TRBV6-3, so those segments were excluded. In a later analysis, some 17,000 TCR beta sequences were associated with specific HLA alleles at a false discovery rate of 0.05. Roughly uniform sequencing depth across donors was assumed in presence/absence analyses, although this assumption may not hold. A later analysis found that most CMV-associated TCR beta chains appeared HLA-restricted, with HLA associations seemingly driven largely by CMV exposure. An earlier analysis of 450 to 750 of the donors showed that most TCR beta V segments appeared in productive rearrangements either about 87% or about 30% of the time, which broadly matched IMGT annotations. Immune exposure information for the cohort was limited to CMV serostatus. In vitro tests confirmed that a few of the cytomegalovirus-associated TCR beta chains recognize cytomegalovirus antigens. The authors suggested that the approach could potentially be generalized to other disease states and immunological phenotypes. Assigning TCR associations to individual alleles was difficult when HLA alleles, especially DR and DQ, strongly co-occurred. In a later analysis, HLA-associated TCR beta chains showed more clonal expansion and lower generation probabilities than non-associated chains that were equally common. The classifier was reported to diagnose cytomegalovirus status with high specificity and sensitivity in both the original and validation cohorts. A later analysis found that TCR association rates varied across HLA loci, with DRB1 alleles showing the most associated TCRs and HLA-C alleles the fewest. Roughly 15 rarely observed V segments, including chromosome 9 orphons, were excluded from the earlier analysis of approximately 500 of the donors because counts were too low. Only TCR beta chains were sequenced in this cohort, and the absence of alpha or paired-chain data limited detectable features.

Preparation of the library involved the immunoSEQ multiplex PCR assay. A mixture of 60 forward primers for TCR Vbeta segments and 13 reverse primers for TCR Jbeta segments was used in the multiplex PCR. Amplification of the CDR3 region of rearranged TCR beta genes was performed with a multiplex PCR assay on genomic DNA. The amplified TCR beta libraries were sequenced on the Illumina HiSeq System as 87-base-pair reads. Turning to the authors' computational methods: A later analysis tallied 75 million to 95 million unique TCR beta chains across the 610 or so repertoires, and approximately 12 million of those chains were shared by two or more donors. A nearest-neighbor algorithm error-corrected the raw reads and collapsed the reads into unique sequences, merging closely related sequences to remove PCR and sequencing errors. To assign V, D and J gene segments, CDR3 sequences were aligned to IMGT reference sequences. For a sequence to be retained, a match of at least six nucleotides to both a V gene segment and a J gene segment was required. Rearrangements were called productive when the CDR3 lacked stop codons and stayed in frame with V and J; all others were non-productive. CDR3 was defined according to IMGT convention as the region running from the second conserved V-encoded cysteine to the conserved J-encoded phenylalanine. The earlier analysis of approximately 590 of the donors excluded any sequence lacking an unambiguous match to a single V gene segment. In an earlier analysis of 587 of the donors, V segments were called functional above 56.7% productive rearrangements and were called segregating when the between-donor standard deviation exceeded 5%. To diagnose cytomegalovirus status from the catalog of TCR beta chain sequences, a statistical classification framework was built. A later analysis assigned V and J genes by comparing TCR nucleotide sequences with IMGT/GENE-DB human TR gene sequences. Using the TCRdist pipeline, a later analysis assigned CDR3 sequences along with most-parsimonious VDJ recombination scenarios. In a later analysis, every TCR beta chain was defined by the combination of its CDR3 amino acid sequence and its V-gene family, and reads without a unique V-gene family were dropped. A later analysis removed 592 highly shared, low-generation-probability nucleotide sequences to deal with suspected cross-contamination and a sequencing artifact. For each public chain, a later analysis derived a clonal expansion index from normalized ranks of inferred template counts within each repertoire. A later analysis computed generation probabilities with a VDJ recombination model fitted to out-of-frame rearrangements, and checked the results against IGoR. Hypergeometric tests were used in a later analysis to score TCR-TCR, TCR-HLA and TCR-CMV co-occurrence, with a repertoire-size bias correction applied to the TCR pairs. In a later analysis, false discovery rates were estimated by permuting HLA or CMV assignments 20 times. In a later analysis, co-occurring TCRs were grouped with DBSCAN, and TCRdist sequence similarity was added when clustering was performed within HLA-allele-positive subsets. Repertoires with fewer than 30,000 or more than 120,000 public chains, plus five repertoires with anomalous nucleotide sharing, were excluded from co-occurrence clustering. The table comes from immuneACCESS by way of TCRdb, which keeps in-frame sequences with V and J called. Part of the clones is missing from these tables; in studies checked, under half for an unresolved V gene and the rest for unknown reasons. Clone size and V and J calls were adopted from that table, with D and trimming inferred from the DNA. This sample has 100,000 or so clones in its table, and about three quarters of those were observed once. Approximately 14% of the sample is taken by the ten largest.

CDR1 and CDR2 were assigned from the germline V gene (reference sequence) as SGHNT and YYREEE. V loses 3 bases at its end and J loses 2 bases; junction bases beyond the gene matches: 3. CDR3 length: 15 amino acids, cysteine to phenylalanine. This entry keeps only the CDR3 DNA: 45 bases, framed from base 1. In this sample, this clone turned up once. The antigen this receptor binds is unknown. Base qualities were left out, and no much larger clone turns up one base away. The cohort comprised some 680 healthy bone marrow donors. At the time of sampling, all cohort members were nominally healthy, though unrecorded immune exposures were likely present. The donor was CMV seropositive and belonged to the group of about 290 seropositive cohort members. Each donor provided a peripheral blood sample, and peripheral blood mononuclear cells were used for TCR beta sequencing. Genomic DNA was extracted from the blood cell samples with the Qiagen DNeasy Blood Extraction Kit.

The sample taken for sequencing was PBMCs. The TCR comes from a male donor in good health and CMV-seropositive. Recombination linked TRBV5-4 to TRBJ2-7; TRBD2 fits 12 bases in the junction. The CDR3 loop reads CASSSWTSGAYEQYF. The DNA reads TGTGCCAGCAGCTCCTGGACTAGCGGGGCCTACGAGCAGTACTTC.